This TCR beta chain was sequenced in a study of T cells in Graves' hyperthyroidism and ophthalmopathy. Study conclusions and caveats: Before onset, by a median of around six months, the model predicted ophthalmopathy.

Template material for amplifying TCR beta CDR3 regions consisted of RNA transcripts. The TCR CDR3 first-round RT-PCR relied on the HTBI primer set. TCRdb itself ran the multiplex PCR reads through MiXCR, one entry per CDR3 protein. Of more than 500,000 distinct CDR3 sequences listed, 40% to 50% are singletons. Notes on this clonotype: Its target is unknown. The junction departs from the called germline gene at one end, perhaps through a read error.

Germline V gene sequence: CDR1 SGHVS, CDR2 FNYEAQ. The CDR3 contains 16 residues. In making diagnoses, clinical symptoms, serum thyroxine and TRAb, thyroid ultrasound and orbital computed tomography were all used. The material sequenced was peripheral blood or thyroid tissue (not recorded which). V and J are TRBV7-6 and TRBJ1-1; 11 bases line up with TRBD1. The sequence was collected from an adult woman with Graves' disease, either hyperthyroidism or ophthalmopathy (not recorded which). The CDR3, as DNA: TGTGCCAGCAGCCTCGGACAGGGGGCATATAACACTGAAGCTCTCTTT. Protein: CASSLGQGAYNTEALF.